The TCR beta chain under discussion was sequenced for a study of T cell responses to AZD1222 COVID-19 vaccine. The method was immunoSEQ multiplex PCR; TCRdb's version includes in-frame clones alone and lacks a portion of them. The profile shows around 99,000 clones, approximately 90% of them singletons. The count of this clone is one. The antigen remains unidentified. Study results and caveats: Spike was spanned by vaccine-associated CD4 TCRs, which were dominant at 160-218 and 743-854. Clonal diversity was possibly underestimated, and the donors were mostly white British, with more females. Baseline antibody screening turned up just a handful of seropositive AZD1222 recipients.

V was trimmed by 1 base and J by 8 bases, leaving 5 bases between them. The CDR3 extends over 12 amino acids. The germline CDR1 and CDR2 sequences are MGHRA and YSYEKL. The sequence derives from an adult who received the AZD1222 COVID-19 vaccine. The source was peripheral blood, collected 28 days after the second AZD1222 dose. This chain links TRBV4-1 with TRBJ1-4; D is unresolved. The CDR3 is CASSQAAEKLFF. The DNA of the CDR3 is TGCGCCAGCAGCCAAGCGGCCGAAAAACTGTTTTTT.